This TCR beta chain was captured in a study of cytomegalovirus exposure and HLA in healthy donors. Study details: A later analysis reported the 100 to 150 validation repertoires used the same platform as the 500 to 800 first-cohort repertoires.

The study drew the donors from its approximately 110-subject validation cohort, separate from the roughly 700-subject first cohort. General study results and limits: In vitro work confirmed that a few CMV-associated chains recognize CMV antigens.

Points on this clone: Its matching antigen is unknown.

This CDR3 has 15 residues. Germline CDR1 and CDR2: MNHEY and SMNVEV (reference sequence). The V and J ends lost 6 bases and 5 bases, in that order; junction bases with no gene match: 11. The data were produced by immunoSEQ multiplex PCR, yet TCRdb's version contains in-frame clones alone and is incomplete. Of tens of thousands of clones detected, roughly nine tenths appear once; the ten largest clones hold roughly 1.4%. The sequenced sample consisted of PBMCs. The chain is built from TRBV27 and TRBJ2-3, with 7 nucleotides matching TRBD2. The sequence derives from a man younger than 35 in good health and CMV-seronegative. The CDR3 spells CASSPLARPLDTQYF. The CDR3 DNA reads as TGTGCCAGCAGCCCACTAGCGCGCCCCTTAGATACGCAGTATTTT.